Listed here are 4 T cell receptor beta chains from one sample, sequenced in a study of metastatic and nonmetastatic thyroid tumors. TCRdb recomputed clones from the PCR reads via MiXCR. The profile shows roughly 18,000 clones, about a quarter of them singletons. Every patient was untreated before thyroid surgery. Source material: tumor tissue. The source of these receptors is a female donor with papillary thyroid cancer or a benign thyroid nodule (not recorded which). Some clones in this sample may be carry-over from other donors' samples.

This CDR3 reads CAWRLPSDRGEKLFF. CDR3 DNA: TGTGCCTGGAGACTTCCATCTGATAGGGGTGAAAAACTGTTTTTT. The rearrangement uses TRBV30 and TRBJ1-4; perhaps TRBD1 as D (5 bases). V lost 3 bases and J lost 7, with 18 bases in between. The CDR3 runs 15 residues. The V gene's germline CDR1 is GTSNPN and CDR2 SVGIG (reference sequence).

Within the sample, this clone is medium-sized. The CDR3: CASSLSTGTGDYGYTF. CDR3 DNA: TGTGCCAGCAGTCTCTCTACCGGGACAGGGGACTATGGCTACACCTTC. V usage is TRBV25-1 and J usage is TRBJ1-2; 10 bases match TRBD1. This CDR3 comprises 16 residues. In germline, CDR1 is MGHDK, CDR2 SYGVNS. Trimming took 5 bases from V and 3 from J; bases not matched to a gene: 9.

The V and J genes are TRBV5-6 and TRBJ2-7; TRBD1 is a possible D gene (6 bases). CDR1 SGHDT and CDR2 YYEEEE come from the germline V gene. Trimming took off 2 bases at V and 1 base at J, with 13 bases between the two ends. The CDR3 loop spans 15 amino acids. CDR3 in DNA: TGTGCCAGCAGCTTCCAAGGACAGACTTCCTACGAGCAGTACTTC. It codes for CASSFQGQTSYEQYF.

By share, this clone ranks as large. The rearrangement links TRBV28 to TRBJ1-2, with 7 bases lining up with TRBD1. The ends lost 6 bases at V and 4 bases at J; junction bases unmatched: 5. Germline assignment: CDR1 MDHEN and CDR2 SYDVKM. The CDR3 sequence is 13 residues long. CDR3 sequence reads: CASRKQGPYGYTF. The CDR3 bases are TGTGCCAGCAGGAAACAGGGGCCCTATGGCTACACCTTC.